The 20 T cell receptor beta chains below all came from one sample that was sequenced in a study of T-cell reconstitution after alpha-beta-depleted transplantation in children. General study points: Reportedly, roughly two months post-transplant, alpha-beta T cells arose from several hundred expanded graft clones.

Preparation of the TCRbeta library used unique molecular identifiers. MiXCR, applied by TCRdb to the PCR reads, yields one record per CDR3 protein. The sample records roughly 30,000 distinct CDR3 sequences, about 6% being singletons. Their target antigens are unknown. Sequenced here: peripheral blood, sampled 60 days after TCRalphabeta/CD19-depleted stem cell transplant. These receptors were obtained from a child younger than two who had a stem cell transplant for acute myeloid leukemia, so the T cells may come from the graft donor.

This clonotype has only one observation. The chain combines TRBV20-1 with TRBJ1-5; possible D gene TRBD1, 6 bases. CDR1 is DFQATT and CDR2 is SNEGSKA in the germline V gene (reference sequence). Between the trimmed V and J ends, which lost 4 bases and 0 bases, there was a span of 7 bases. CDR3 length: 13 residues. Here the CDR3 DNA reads TGCAGTGCTAAGGGGGGTAGCAATCAGCCCCAGCATTTT. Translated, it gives CSAKGGSNQPQHF.

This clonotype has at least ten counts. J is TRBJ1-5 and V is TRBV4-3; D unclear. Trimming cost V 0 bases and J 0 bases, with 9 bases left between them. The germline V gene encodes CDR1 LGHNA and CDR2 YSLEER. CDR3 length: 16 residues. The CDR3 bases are TGCGCCAGCAGCCAAGACCTACTGGTTAGCAATCAGCCCCAGCATTTT. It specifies CASSQDLLVSNQPQHF.

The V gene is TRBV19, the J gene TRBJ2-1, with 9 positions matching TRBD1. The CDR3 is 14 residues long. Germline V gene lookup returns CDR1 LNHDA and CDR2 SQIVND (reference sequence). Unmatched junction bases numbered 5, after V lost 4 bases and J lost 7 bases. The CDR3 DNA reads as TGTGCCAGTAGTACGGGACAGGGTAGAAATGAGCAGTTCTTC. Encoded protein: CASSTGQGRNEQFF.

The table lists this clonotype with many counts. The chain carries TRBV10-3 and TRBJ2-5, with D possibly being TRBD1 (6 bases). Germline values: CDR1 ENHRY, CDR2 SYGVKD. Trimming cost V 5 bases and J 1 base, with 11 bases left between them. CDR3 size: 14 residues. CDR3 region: CAISRRDIQETQYF. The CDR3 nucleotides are TGTGCCATCAGTCGCCGGGACATCCAAGAGACCCAGTACTTC.

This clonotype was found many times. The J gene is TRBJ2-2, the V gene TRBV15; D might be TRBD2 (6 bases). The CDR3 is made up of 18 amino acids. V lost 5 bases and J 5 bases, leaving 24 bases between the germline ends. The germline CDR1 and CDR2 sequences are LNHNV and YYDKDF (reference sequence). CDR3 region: CATSGGDLRPSGTGELFF. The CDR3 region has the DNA TGTGCCACCAGCGGCGGGGACTTGAGACCCTCAGGGACCGGGGAGCTGTTTTTT.

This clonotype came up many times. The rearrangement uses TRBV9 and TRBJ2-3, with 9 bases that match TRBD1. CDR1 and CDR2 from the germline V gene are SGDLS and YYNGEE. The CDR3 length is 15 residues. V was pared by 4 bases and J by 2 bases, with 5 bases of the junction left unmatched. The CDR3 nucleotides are TGTGCCAGCAGCCAGGACAGGGGACCCACAGATACGCAGTATTTT. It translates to CASSQDRGPTDTQYF.

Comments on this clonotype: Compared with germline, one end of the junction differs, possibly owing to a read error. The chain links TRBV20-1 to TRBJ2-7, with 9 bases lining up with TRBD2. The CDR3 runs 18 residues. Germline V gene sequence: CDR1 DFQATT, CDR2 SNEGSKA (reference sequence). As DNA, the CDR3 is TGCTGTGCTAGAGCTACCCCTTCCCTAGCGGGGAAACCCTACGAGCAGTACTTC. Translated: CCARATPSLAGKPYEQYF.

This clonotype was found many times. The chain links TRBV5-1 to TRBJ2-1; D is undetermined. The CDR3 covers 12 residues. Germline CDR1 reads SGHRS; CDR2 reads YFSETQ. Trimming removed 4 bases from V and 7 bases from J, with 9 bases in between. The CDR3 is CASSPSKNEQFF. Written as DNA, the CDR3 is TGCGCCAGCAGCCCGTCCAAAAATGAGCAGTTCTTC.

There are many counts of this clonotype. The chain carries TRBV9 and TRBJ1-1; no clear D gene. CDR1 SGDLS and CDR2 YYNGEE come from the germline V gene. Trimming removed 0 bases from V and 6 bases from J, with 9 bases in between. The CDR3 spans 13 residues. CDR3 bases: TGTGCCAGCAGCGTAGGGGCCGCCCCTGAAGCTTTCTTT. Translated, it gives CASSVGAAPEAFF.

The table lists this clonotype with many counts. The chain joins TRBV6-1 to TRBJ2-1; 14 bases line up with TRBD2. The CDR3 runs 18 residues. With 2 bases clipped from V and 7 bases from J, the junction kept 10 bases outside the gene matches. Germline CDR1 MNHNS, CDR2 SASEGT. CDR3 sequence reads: CASSERLPGLAGVNEQFF. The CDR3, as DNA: TGTGCCAGCAGTGAACGACTCCCGGGACTAGCGGGAGTGAATGAGCAGTTCTTC.

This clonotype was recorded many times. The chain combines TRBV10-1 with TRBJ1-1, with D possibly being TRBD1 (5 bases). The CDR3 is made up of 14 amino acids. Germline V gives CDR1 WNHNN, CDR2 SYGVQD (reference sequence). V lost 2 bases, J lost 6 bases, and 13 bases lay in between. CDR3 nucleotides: TGCGCCAGCAGTGAGAGGGGACTCTACGCTGAAGCTTTCTTT. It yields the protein CASSERGLYAEAFF.

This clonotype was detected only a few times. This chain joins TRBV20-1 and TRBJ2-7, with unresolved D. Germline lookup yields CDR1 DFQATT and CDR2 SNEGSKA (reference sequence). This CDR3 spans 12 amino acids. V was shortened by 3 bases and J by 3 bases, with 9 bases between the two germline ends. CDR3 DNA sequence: TGCAGTGCTAGTGACGATTACTACGAGCAGTACTTC. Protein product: CSASDDYYEQYF.

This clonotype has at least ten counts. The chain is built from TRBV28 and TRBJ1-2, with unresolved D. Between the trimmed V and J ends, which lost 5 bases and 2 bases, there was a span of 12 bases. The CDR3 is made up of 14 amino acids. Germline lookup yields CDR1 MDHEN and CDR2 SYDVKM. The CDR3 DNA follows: TGTGCCAGCAGTGGAACAGAACAAAACTATGGCTACACCTTC. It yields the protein CASSGTEQNYGYTF.

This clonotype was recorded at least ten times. Here the CDR3 DNA reads TGTGCCAGCAGTCCTCCCTACAGATACAATGAGCAGTTCTTC. It encodes CASSPPYRYNEQFF. The rearrangement uses TRBV12-3 or TRBV12-4 and TRBJ2-1, with D unclear. V was trimmed by 5 bases and J by 4 bases, leaving 12 bases between them. This CDR3 has 14 amino acids.

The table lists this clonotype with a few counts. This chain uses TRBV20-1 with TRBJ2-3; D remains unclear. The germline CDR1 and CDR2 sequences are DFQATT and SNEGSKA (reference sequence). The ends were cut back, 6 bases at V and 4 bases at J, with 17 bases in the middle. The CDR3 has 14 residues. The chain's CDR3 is CSARVPPPPDTQYF. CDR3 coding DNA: TGCAGTGCCCGTGTCCCGCCCCCCCCAGATACGCAGTATTTT.

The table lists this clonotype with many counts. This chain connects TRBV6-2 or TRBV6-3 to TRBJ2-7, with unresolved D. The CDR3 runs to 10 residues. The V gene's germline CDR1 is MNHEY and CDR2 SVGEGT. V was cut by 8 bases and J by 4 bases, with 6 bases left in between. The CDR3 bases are TGTGCCAGCTGGGGTTACGAGCAGTACTTC. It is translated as CASWGYEQYF.

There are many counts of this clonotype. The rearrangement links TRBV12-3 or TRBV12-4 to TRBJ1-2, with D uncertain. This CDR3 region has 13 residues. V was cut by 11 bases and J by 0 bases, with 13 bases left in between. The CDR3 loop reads CAVLGVTNYGYTF. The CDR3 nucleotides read TGTGCCGTACTGGGAGTTACTAACTATGGCTACACCTTC.

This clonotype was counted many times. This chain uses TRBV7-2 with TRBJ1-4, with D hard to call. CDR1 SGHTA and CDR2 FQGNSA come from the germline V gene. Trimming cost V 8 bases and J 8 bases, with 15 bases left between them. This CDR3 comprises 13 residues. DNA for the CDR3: TGTGCCAGCGGCGCGGGGAGAGGCGAAAAACTGTTTTTT. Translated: CASGAGRGEKLFF.

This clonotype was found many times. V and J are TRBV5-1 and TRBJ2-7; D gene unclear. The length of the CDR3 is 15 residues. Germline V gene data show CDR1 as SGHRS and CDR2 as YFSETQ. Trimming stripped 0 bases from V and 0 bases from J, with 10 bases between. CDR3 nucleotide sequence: TGCGCCAGCAGCTTGGTTTGGGGAAGCTCCTACGAGCAGTACTTC. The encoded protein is CASSLVWGSSYEQYF.

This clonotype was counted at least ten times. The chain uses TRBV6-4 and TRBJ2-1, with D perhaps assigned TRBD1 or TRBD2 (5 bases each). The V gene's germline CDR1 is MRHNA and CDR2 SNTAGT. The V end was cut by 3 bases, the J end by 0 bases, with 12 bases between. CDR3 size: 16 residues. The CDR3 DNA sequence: TGTGCCAGCAGTGAGTTTGGGGGTAGCTCCTACAATGAGCAGTTCTTC. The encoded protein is CASSEFGGSSYNEQFF.